This is a list of T cell receptor beta chains from one sample in a study of radiotherapy plus CTLA-4 blockade in lung cancer. Profiling relied on immunoSEQ multiplex PCR, and the TCRdb table lists in-frame clones only, not all of them. The sample lists tens of thousands of clones; around 78% were seen once. The sequences come from peripheral blood, collected from a patient treated with radiotherapy plus ipilimumab. The receptors were sampled from a human donor with non-small cell lung cancer who had a partial response to radiotherapy plus ipilimumab. Some clones in this sample may be carry-over from other donors' samples. Each CDR3 is given with its conserved first and last residue. The D gene is left open where the match is weak. Part of the rows lack a size; the others show once, few, many or a class for expanded clones.

V gene: TRBV2
clone size: NA
D gene: NA
J gene: TRBJ1-2
CDR3 protein: CASSVSGVGYGYTF
CDR3 DNA: TGTGCCAGCAGTGTCTCAGGGGTGGGCTATGGCTACACCTTC

V gene: TRBV7-2
clone size: NA
D gene: TRBD1
J gene: TRBJ1-4
CDR3 protein: CASSLGTGGAGEKLFF
CDR3 DNA: TGTGCCAGCAGCTTAGGAACAGGGGGCGCCGGTGAAAAACTGTTTTTT

V gene: TRBV18
clone size: NA
D gene: NA
J gene: TRBJ2-5
CDR3 protein: CASVLRGLSETQYF
CDR3 DNA: TGTGCCAGCGTACTCCGCGGTTTATCGGAGACCCAGTACTTC

V gene: TRBV6-5
clone size: NA
D gene: NA
J gene: TRBJ1-2
CDR3 protein: CASILGQFRYGYTF
CDR3 DNA: TGTGCCAGCATCCTTGGACAGTTTCGCTATGGCTACACCTTC

V gene: TRBV19
clone size: once
D gene: TRBD1
J gene: TRBJ1-2
CDR3 protein: CASQIRGQAYGYTF
CDR3 DNA: TGTGCCAGCCAAATAAGAGGACAGGCCTATGGCTACACCTTC

V gene: TRBV15
clone size: NA
D gene: TRBD1
J gene: TRBJ1-1
CDR3 protein: CATSRSRDRNPEGTGAFF
CDR3 DNA: TGTGCCACCAGCAGATCCCGGGACAGAAACCCTGAGGGGACCGGGGCTTTCTTT

V gene: TRBV10-1
clone size: NA
D gene: TRBD2
J gene: TRBJ2-3
CDR3 protein: CASSAGGGYTDTQYF
CDR3 DNA: TGCGCCAGCAGTGCCGGCGGGGGGTACACAGATACGCAGTATTTT

V gene: TRBV5-1
clone size: NA
D gene: TRBD2
J gene: TRBJ2-7
CDR3 protein: CASSAGDGSSYEQYF
CDR3 DNA: TGCGCCAGCAGCGCGGGGGACGGTAGCTCCTACGAGCAGTACTTC

V gene: TRBV28
clone size: NA
D gene: NA
J gene: TRBJ1-1
CDR3 protein: CASSLGSITEAFF
CDR3 DNA: TGTGCCAGCAGTTTAGGCAGTATAACTGAAGCTTTCTTT

V gene: TRBV28
clone size: NA
D gene: TRBD1
J gene: TRBJ1-5
CDR3 protein: CASSSVKQGAFYGNQPQHF
CDR3 DNA: TGTGCCAGCAGTTCGGTGAAACAGGGGGCATTCTATGGCAATCAGCCCCAGCATTTT

V gene: TRBV28
clone size: NA
D gene: NA
J gene: TRBJ1-2
CDR3 protein: CASSNSGTAVYGYTF
CDR3 DNA: TGTGCCAGCAGCAATAGCGGGACTGCCGTCTATGGCTACACCTTC

V gene: TRBV19
clone size: few
D gene: NA
J gene: TRBJ1-4
CDR3 protein: CASREQVTNEKLFF
CDR3 DNA: TGTGCCAGTAGGGAACAGGTTACTAATGAAAAACTGTTTTTT

V gene: TRBV28
clone size: NA
D gene: TRBD2
J gene: TRBJ2-1
CDR3 protein: CASRGWTSGTAYNEQFF
CDR3 DNA: TGTGCCAGCAGGGGTTGGACTAGCGGGACCGCCTACAATGAGCAGTTCTTC

V gene: TRBV7-2
clone size: NA
D gene: TRBD1
J gene: TRBJ2-5
CDR3 protein: CASSLGSTGGWETQYF
CDR3 DNA: TGTGCCAGCAGCTTAGGATCGACAGGGGGCTGGGAGACCCAGTACTTC

V gene: TRBV28
clone size: NA
D gene: TRBD1
J gene: TRBJ1-2
CDR3 protein: CASSLLGIGQGAWGYTF
CDR3 DNA: TGTGCCAGCAGTCTATTAGGAATAGGACAGGGGGCTTGGGGCTACACCTTC

V gene: TRBV28
clone size: few
D gene: TRBD2
J gene: TRBJ2-1
CDR3 protein: CASSLGLAGARPVVF
CDR3 DNA: TGTGCCAGCAGTTTAGGGCTAGCGGGAGCGCGCCCCGTCGTCTTC

V gene: TRBV5-1
clone size: once
D gene: NA
J gene: TRBJ2-2
CDR3 protein: CASSSWGNPNTGELFF
CDR3 DNA: TGCGCCAGCAGCTCGTGGGGCAACCCCAACACCGGGGAGCTGTTTTTT

V gene: TRBV6-5
clone size: NA
D gene: TRBD1
J gene: TRBJ2-1
CDR3 protein: CASSLTGIAYNEQFF
CDR3 DNA: TGTGCCAGCAGCCTGACAGGGATCGCCTACAATGAGCAGTTCTTC

V gene: TRBV11-2
clone size: NA
D gene: TRBD1
J gene: TRBJ1-2
CDR3 protein: CASSLVADRDNYGYTF
CDR3 DNA: TGTGCCAGCAGCTTAGTAGCGGACAGGGATAACTATGGCTACACCTTC

V gene: TRBV7-9
clone size: NA
D gene: NA
J gene: TRBJ2-1
CDR3 protein: CASSPRRLLASHNEQFF
CDR3 DNA: TGTGCCAGCAGCCCTAGGCGGCTACTAGCTTCCCACAATGAGCAGTTCTTC

V gene: TRBV19
clone size: NA
D gene: TRBD1
J gene: TRBJ2-5
CDR3 protein: CASSRDRGGETQYF
CDR3 DNA: TGTGCCAGTAGCCGGGACAGGGGAGGAGAGACCCAGTACTTC

V gene: TRBV27
clone size: once
D gene: NA
J gene: TRBJ1-2
CDR3 protein: CASSSPWGRGGYTF
CDR3 DNA: TGTGCCAGCAGTTCACCCTGGGGGAGGGGAGGCTACACCTTC